One sample yielded the 16 T cell receptor beta chains listed below, sequenced in a study of cytomegalovirus exposure and HLA in healthy donors. Use of 60 Vbeta and 13 Jbeta primers characterized the PCR. Data came from immunoSEQ multiplex PCR; TCRdb stores just in-frame clones and leaves some out. The data hold about 93,000 clones, with around 80% observed a single time. The material sequenced was PBMCs. Receptor source: a man aged 25 to 40 in good health and CMV-seronegative.

The chain links TRBV7-9 to TRBJ1-1, with unresolved D. This CDR3 region has 17 residues. Trimming removed 5 bases from V and 0 bases from J, with 19 bases in between. The germline CDR1 and CDR2 sequences are SEHNR and FQNEAQ (reference sequence). The CDR3 DNA reads TGTGCCAGCAGCCCCCAGTGGGGAGGCGGGATGAACACTGAAGCTTTCTTT. It translates to CASSPQWGGGMNTEAFF.

The chain combines TRBV7-9 with TRBJ1-1; possibly TRBD1 for D (6 bases). CDR1 and CDR2 (germline): SEHNR, FQNEAQ (reference sequence). The CDR3 is 15 residues long. The V end was cut by 5 bases, the J end by 1 base, with 14 bases between. The CDR3 sequence is CASSAHRDSNTEAFF. For the CDR3, the DNA is TGTGCCAGCAGCGCCCACAGGGATTCGAACACTGAAGCTTTCTTT.

V gene TRBV11-2 combines with J gene TRBJ1-2, with D possibly matching TRBD1 (5 bases). The CDR3 runs 12 residues. CDR1 is SGHAT, CDR2 FQNNGV, per germline. Trimming took off 5 bases at V and 8 bases at J, with 12 bases between the two ends. The CDR3 nucleotides are TGTGCCAGCAGCCGGGATGGGGGGGGCTACACCTTC. It translates to CASSRDGGGYTF. The full variable domain, with the rest looked up from reference TRBV11-2 and TRBJ1-2, is EAGVAQSPRYKIIEKRQSVAFWCNPISGHATLYWYQQILGQGPKLLIQFQNNGVVDDSQLPKDRFSAERLKGVDSTLKIQPAKLEDSAVYLCASSRDGGGYTFGSGTRLTVV.

V is TRBV30 and J is TRBJ1-1; TRBD1 matches at 7 bases. From germline, CDR1 is GTSNPN and CDR2 SVGIG (reference sequence). The trim removed 8 bases at V and 6 bases at J, leaving 18 bases unmatched. This CDR3 is built from 15 residues. The CDR3 bases are TGTGCCGACTCACAGGGGTTTGGGTTTGACGCTGAAGCTTTCTTT. Protein sequence: CADSQGFGFDAEAFF.

V usage is TRBV9 and J usage is TRBJ1-3; D possibly corresponds to TRBD1 (6 bases). Trimming removed 3 bases from V and 11 bases from J, with 36 bases in between. This CDR3 is 20 amino acids long. Germline V CDR1 and CDR2: SGDLS, YYNGEE. CDR3 amino acids: CASSARPFGDEQGVVSAIYF. The CDR3 bases are TGTGCCAGCAGCGCCCGACCTTTCGGGGACGAACAGGGCGTTGTATCGGCCATATATTTT.

This chain joins TRBV4-3 and TRBJ2-1; D perhaps matches TRBD1 (6 bases). V gave up 1 base and J gave up 8 bases, with 12 bases separating them. CDR3 length equals 14 residues. From germline, CDR1 is LGHNA and CDR2 YSLEER. The CDR3 region has the DNA TGCGCCAGCAGCCAAGGCCGACAGGACGATGAGCAGTTCTTC. This encodes CASSQGRQDDEQFF.

This chain uses TRBV5-1 with TRBJ2-7, with 7 bases aligning to TRBD2. The length of the CDR3 is 14 residues. The germline CDR1 and CDR2 sequences are SGHRS and YFSETQ. J was trimmed by 2 bases and V by 6 bases; bases with no gene match: 8. DNA for the CDR3: TGCGCCAGCACCTCGGGGAGGGCCCCCTACGAGCAGTACTTC. This codes for CASTSGRAPYEQYF.

The rearrangement joins TRBV30 to TRBJ1-4; no firm D call. The CDR3 length is 16 residues. CDR1 and CDR2 from the germline V gene are GTSNPN and SVGIG (reference sequence). V lost 0 bases and J 0 bases, leaving 11 bases between the germline ends. The chain's CDR3 is CAWSVLRQATNEKLFF. DNA of the CDR3: TGTGCCTGGAGTGTACTCAGGCAGGCAACTAATGAAAAACTGTTTTTT.

This clone was detected once. The rearrangement uses TRBV30 and TRBJ1-5; TRBD1 might be the D (6 bases). The V gene lost 6 bases and the J gene lost 1 base, with 16 bases spanning the gap. Germline CDR1 is GTSNPN and CDR2 is SVGIG (reference sequence). This CDR3 region has 15 residues. CDR3 residues: CACKQGSVSNQPQHF. CDR3 sequence (DNA): TGTGCCTGTAAACAGGGATCCGTAAGCAATCAGCCCCAGCATTTT.

This chain connects TRBV7-9 to TRBJ1-6, with D possibly TRBD1 on 5 matching bases. From germline, CDR1 is SEHNR and CDR2 FQNEAQ (reference sequence). V was shortened by 1 base and J by 10 bases, with 20 bases between the two germline ends. This CDR3 is 17 amino acids long. The CDR3: CASSLGLGATEGSPLHF. CDR3 DNA sequence: TGTGCCAGCAGCTTAGGGCTCGGGGCAACGGAGGGCTCACCCCTCCACTTT.

The chain combines TRBV5-4 with TRBJ1-2; D perhaps matches TRBD1 (6 bases). The CDR3 spans 13 residues. Germline assignment: CDR1 SGHNT and CDR2 YYREEE (reference sequence). V was cut by 0 bases and J by 6 bases, with 9 bases left in between. CDR3 amino acids: CASSLAGGDGYTF. The CDR3 nucleotides read TGTGCCAGCAGCTTGGCTGGGGGCGATGGCTACACCTTC.

The rearrangement joins TRBV11-2 to TRBJ2-5; perhaps TRBD2 as D (5 bases). V lost 5 bases, J lost 7 bases, and 14 bases lay in between. Looked up from germline, CDR1 is SGHAT and CDR2 is FQNNGV. This CDR3 spans 13 amino acids. CDR3 loop: CASSDYTARTQYF. The CDR3 DNA is TGTGCCAGCAGCGACTACACGGCCCGGACCCAGTACTTC.

The J gene is TRBJ1-2, the V gene TRBV7-9; D remains ambiguous. The V end lost 5 bases, the J end lost 8 bases, and 21 bases lay between the germline ends. CDR1 and CDR2 from the germline V gene are SEHNR and FQNEAQ (reference sequence). The CDR3 is 15 residues long. CDR3 nucleotides: TGTGCCAGCAGCCTACCCGCGGCCGGCGTCGGGGGCTACACCTTC. It yields the protein CASSLPAAGVGGYTF.

This chain uses TRBV18 with TRBJ1-1; D possibly corresponds to TRBD1 (5 bases). The germline CDR1 and CDR2 sequences are KGHSH and LQKENI. CDR3 size: 17 residues. The V and J ends lost 4 bases and 0 bases respectively, with 18 bases between them. The CDR3 reads CASSRGGRPPMNTEAFF. DNA of the CDR3: TGTGCCAGCTCACGGGGGGGGAGGCCACCAATGAACACTGAAGCTTTCTTT.

The chain carries TRBV2 and TRBJ2-7; tentative D call: TRBD2 (7 bases). CDR3 size: 14 residues. Germline V gives CDR1 SNHLY, CDR2 FYNNEI. The V and J ends lost 11 bases and 0 bases respectively, with 17 bases between them. The CDR3 DNA sequence: TGTGCCTGTCAACAGGGCGGGAGCTCCTACGAGCAGTACTTC. Residues: CACQQGGSSYEQYF.

This chain joins TRBV5-4 and TRBJ2-7; D is undetermined. Germline CDR1 reads SGHNT; CDR2 reads YYREEE (reference sequence). The length of the CDR3 is 14 residues. V dropped 0 bases and J dropped 1 base, with 8 bases sitting between them. The CDR3 reads CASSLGGGSYEQYF. The CDR3 coding sequence is TGTGCCAGCAGCTTGGGTGGCGGATCCTACGAGCAGTACTTC.